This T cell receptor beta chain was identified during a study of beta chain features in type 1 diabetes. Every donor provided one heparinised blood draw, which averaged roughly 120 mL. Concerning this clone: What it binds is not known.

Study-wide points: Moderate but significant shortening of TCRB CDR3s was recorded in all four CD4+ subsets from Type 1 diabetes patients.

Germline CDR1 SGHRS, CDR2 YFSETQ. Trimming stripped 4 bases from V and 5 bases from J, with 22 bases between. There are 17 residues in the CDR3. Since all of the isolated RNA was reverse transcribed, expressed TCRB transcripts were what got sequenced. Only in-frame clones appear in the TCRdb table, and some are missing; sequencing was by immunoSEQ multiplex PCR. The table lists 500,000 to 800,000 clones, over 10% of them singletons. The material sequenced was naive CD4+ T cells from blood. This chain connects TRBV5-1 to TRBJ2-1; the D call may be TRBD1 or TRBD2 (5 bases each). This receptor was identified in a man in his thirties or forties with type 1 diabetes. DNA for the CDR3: TGCGCCAGCAGCAAGGATGGCCGGGACCAACTTAACAATGAGCAGTTCTTC. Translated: CASSKDGRDQLNNEQFF.